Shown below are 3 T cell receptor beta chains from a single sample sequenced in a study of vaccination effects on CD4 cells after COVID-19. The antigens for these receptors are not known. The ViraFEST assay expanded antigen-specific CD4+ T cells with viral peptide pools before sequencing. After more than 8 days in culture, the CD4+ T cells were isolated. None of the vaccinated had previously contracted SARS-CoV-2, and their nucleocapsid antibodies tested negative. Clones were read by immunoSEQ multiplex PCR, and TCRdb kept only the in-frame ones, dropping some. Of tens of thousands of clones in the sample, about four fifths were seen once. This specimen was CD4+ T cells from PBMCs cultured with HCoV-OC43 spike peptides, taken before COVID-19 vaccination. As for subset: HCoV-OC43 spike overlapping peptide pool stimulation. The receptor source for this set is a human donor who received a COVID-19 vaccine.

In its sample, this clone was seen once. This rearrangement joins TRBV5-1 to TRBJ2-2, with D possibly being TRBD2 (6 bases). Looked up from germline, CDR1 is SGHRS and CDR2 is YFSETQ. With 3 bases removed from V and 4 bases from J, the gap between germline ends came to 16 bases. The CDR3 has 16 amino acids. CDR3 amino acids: CASSSVAGSSTGELFF. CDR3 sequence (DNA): TGCGCCAGCAGCTCCGTGGCCGGGAGTAGCACCGGGGAGCTGTTTTTT.

In DNA form, the CDR3 reads TGCAGCGTTGAAGGCTACGACAGAGGGGAAAAACTGTTTTTT. This translates into CSVEGYDRGEKLFF. V gene TRBV29-1 combines with J gene TRBJ1-4; D might be TRBD1 (5 bases). Trimming took off 1 base at V and 8 bases at J, with 14 bases between the two ends. The CDR3 runs to 14 residues. The germline V gene encodes CDR1 SQVTM and CDR2 ANQGSEA.

CDR3 bases: TGTGCCACCAGTGAACCTGGGACTAGCGGGGTCACAGATACGCAGTATTTT. Translated, it gives CATSEPGTSGVTDTQYF. The chain employs TRBV24-1 and TRBJ2-3; 13 bases are shared with TRBD2. V lost 4 bases, J lost 2 bases, and 5 bases stayed unmatched. Germline CDR1 reads KGHDR; CDR2 reads SFDVKD. The CDR3 length is 17 residues.